The sequence of this T cell receptor (beta chain) was determined in a study of molecular identifiers for immune sequencing clone quantification. Study-level information: Five aliquots were made in replicates from the RNA of 20,000 or 100,000 naive CD8 cells, and four were sequenced.

As CD8+CD4-CCR7+CD45RA+ cells, naive CD8 T cells were sorted. This CDR3 contains 15 residues. Per germline, CDR1 SGHDT and CDR2 YYEEEE. Comments on this clonotype: With a much larger clone just one base away, this may be a read error.

Using its own MiXCR run on the PCR reads, TCRdb lists one record per CDR3 protein. In the table there are fewer than 45,000 distinct CDR3 sequences, over 15% of which are singletons. This chain joins TRBV5-6 and TRBJ2-1; TRBD1 matches at 7 bases. The clonotype originates from a human donor in good health. Some libraries in this study had Jurkat cell RNA spiked in. The sample was naive CD8+ T cells from blood, with Jurkat cell RNA spiked in. Subset described: FACS-sorted CD8+CD4-CCR7+CD45RA+ naive T cells. CDR3: CASSLDRGPYNEQLF. The CDR3 DNA follows: TGTGCCAGCAGCTTGGACAGGGGACCTTACAATGAGCAGCTCTTC.